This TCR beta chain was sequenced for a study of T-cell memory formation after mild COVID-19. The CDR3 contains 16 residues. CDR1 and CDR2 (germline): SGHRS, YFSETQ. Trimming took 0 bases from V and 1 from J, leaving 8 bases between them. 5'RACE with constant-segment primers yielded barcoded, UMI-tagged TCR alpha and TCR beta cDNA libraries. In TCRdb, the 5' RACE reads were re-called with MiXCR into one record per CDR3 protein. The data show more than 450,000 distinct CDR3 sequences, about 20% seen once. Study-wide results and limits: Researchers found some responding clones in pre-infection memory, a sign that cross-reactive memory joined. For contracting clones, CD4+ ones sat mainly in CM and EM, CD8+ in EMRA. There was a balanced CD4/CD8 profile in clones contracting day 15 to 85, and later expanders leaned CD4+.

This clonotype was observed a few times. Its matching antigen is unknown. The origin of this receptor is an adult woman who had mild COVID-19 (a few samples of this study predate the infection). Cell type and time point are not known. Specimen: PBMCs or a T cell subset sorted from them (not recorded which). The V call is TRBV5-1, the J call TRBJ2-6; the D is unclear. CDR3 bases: TGCGCCAGCAGCTTGGCCTACAATTCTGGGGCCAACGTCCTGACTTTC. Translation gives CASSLAYNSGANVLTF.